A selection of T cell receptor beta chains follows, all from one sample in a study of neurological immune-mediated disorders. TCRdb re-called the 5' RACE reads through MiXCR, storing one row per CDR3 protein. The table lists fewer than 25,000 distinct CDR3 sequences, about 13% of them singletons, with about 12% in the top ten. The specimen sequenced was PBMCs. These receptors all stem from a woman in her sixties or seventies with HTLV-1-associated myelopathy (HAM/TSP). CDR3s include the opening cysteine and the closing phenylalanine or tryptophan. Fields, in order: D gene, clone size, V gene, J gene, CDR3 DNA, CDR3 protein. The D gene is left open where the match is weak. Size is stated for part of the rows, as once, few or many counts, or as a class when the clone is expanded.

>.|.|TRBV9|TRBJ2-1
TGTGCCAGCAGCCGGTATTCATGGCATGCCTACAATGAGCAGTTCTTC
CASSRYSWHAYNEQFF
>.|many|TRBV29-1|TRBJ1-5
TGCAGCGTTGCTGACAGTGCGGATCAGCCCCAGCATTTT
CSVADSADQPQHF
>TRBD2|.|TRBV20-1|TRBJ2-1
TGCAGTGCTAGCACCGGGACTAGCGGGAGTCCTGAGCAGTTCTTC
CSASTGTSGSPEQFF
>.|many|TRBV7-2|TRBJ1-1
TGTGCCAGCAGCTTATTCCCCCGACAGCGCAAGCAGGACACTGAAGCTTTCTTT
CASSLFPRQRKQDTEAFF
>TRBD1|medium-sized|TRBV20-1|TRBJ1-6
TGCAGTGCTAGGGGACAGGGTTATAATTCACCCCTCCACTTT
CSARGQGYNSPLHF
>.|.|TRBV7-9|TRBJ2-1
TGTGCCAACAGCTTCGGAATAGGACCTTACAATGAGCAGTTCTTC
CANSFGIGPYNEQFF
>.|.|TRBV27|TRBJ2-2
TGTGCCAGCAGTCCCTTAGCCGGGGAGCTGTTTTTT
CASSPLAGELFF
>.|medium-sized|TRBV7-2|TRBJ2-3
TGTGCCAGCAGCGTTAGCGGAGGTCGCACAGATACGCAGTATTTT
CASSVSGGRTDTQYF
>.|.|TRBV7-2|TRBJ1-1
TGTGCCAGCAGCCCCGCGTACACTGAAGCTTTCTTT
CASSPAYTEAFF
>TRBD2|many|TRBV20-1|TRBJ2-3
TGCAGTGCCGGACTAGCCCTCACAGATACGCAGTATTTT
CSAGLALTDTQYF
>.|many|TRBV7-8|TRBJ2-3
TGTGCCAGCAGCTTAGGGGGGCCTAGCACAGATACGCAGTATTTT
CASSLGGPSTDTQYF
>TRBD1|many|TRBV6-2/TRBV6-3|TRBJ2-5
TGTGCCAGCAGTTACCACAGGGGGATTACGGAGACCCAGTACTTC
CASSYHRGITETQYF
>.|many|TRBV20-1|TRBJ1-5
TGCAGTGCTAGCACCCCGGGCTCAGGGGCCCAGCCCCAGCATTTT
CSASTPGSGAQPQHF
>TRBD1|many|TRBV19|TRBJ1-5
TGTGCCAGTAAGCCGGGACAGTGGACGGCAGGGTATAGCAATCAGCCCCAGCATTTT
CASKPGQWTAGYSNQPQHF
>TRBD2|many|TRBV7-2|TRBJ2-1
TGTGCCAGCAGCTCGGGACTAGCGGGATCGAATGAGCAGTTCTTC
CASSSGLAGSNEQFF
>TRBD2|many|TRBV27|TRBJ2-2
TGTGCCAGCAGTGGGAGACTAGCGGGACTCTCCACCGGGGAGCTGTTTTTT
CASSGRLAGLSTGELFF
>TRBD1|many|TRBV20-1|TRBJ2-7
TGCAGTGCCGACAAAACGACAGGGCACGAGCAGTACTTC
CSADKTTGHEQYF
>.|.|TRBV6-5|TRBJ2-6
TGTGCCAGCCTGACAATTCGGGCTGGGGCCAACGTCCTGACTTTC
CASLTIRAGANVLTF
>.|few|TRBV4-3|TRBJ1-1
TGCGCCAGCAGCCAAGTCTCCGGGAACACTGAAGCTTTCTTT
CASSQVSGNTEAFF
>TRBD1|few|TRBV7-6|TRBJ1-3
TGTGCCAGCAGCAAACTACAGGGGTCTGTCGGTGGAAACACCATATATTTT
CASSKLQGSVGGNTIYF
>.|many|TRBV20-1|TRBJ2-2
TGCAGTGCTCCAGATGACACCGGGGAGCTGTTTTTT
CSAPDDTGELFF
>TRBD2|many|TRBV5-1|TRBJ2-1
TGCGCCAGCAGCTTACCCGGGAGCGGGGGGAGCTCCTACAATGAGCAGTTCTTC
CASSLPGSGGSSYNEQFF
>.|many|TRBV20-1|TRBJ1-1
TGCAGTGCTAGAGTCCCAGGCATCTCTGAAGCTTTCTTT
CSARVPGISEAFF
>.|many|TRBV6-1|TRBJ2-7
TGTGCCAGCAGTGAACGTGTCTCCTACGAGCAGTACTTC
CASSERVSYEQYF
>TRBD1|few|TRBV6-1|TRBJ2-2
TGTGCCAGCAGAGTCAGGGGGCCTAGCGGGGAGCTGTTTTTT
CASRVRGPSGELFF
>.|many|TRBV11-2|TRBJ2-2
TGTGCCAGCAGCCAGACAGAGAACACCGGGGAGCTGTTTTTT
CASSQTENTGELFF
>.|.|TRBV5-1|TRBJ2-1
TGCGCCAGCAGCTTTATACAGGGAGGAGACTACAATGAGCAGTTCTTC
CASSFIQGGDYNEQFF
>TRBD1|.|TRBV7-9|TRBJ1-2
TGTGCCAGCAGCCATTCCGGGACAGGGGGCGTTTCCTATGGCTACACCTTC
CASSHSGTGGVSYGYTF
>TRBD1|many|TRBV6-5|TRBJ1-6
TGTGCCAGCAGTTACAGACAGGGGCATAATTCACCCCTCCACTTT
CASSYRQGHNSPLHF
>TRBD2|many|TRBV3-1|TRBJ2-3
TGTGCCAGCAGCCAAGGCCTAGCGGGAGGGCTAAGGACAGATACGCAGTATTTT
CASSQGLAGGLRTDTQYF
>.|few|TRBV20-1|TRBJ1-1
TGCAGTGCTCCCCTTAGGGGGGCTGGGAACACTGAAGCTTTCTTT
CSAPLRGAGNTEAFF
>TRBD2|many|TRBV20-1|TRBJ2-2
TGCAGTGCCCCAGCTAGCGGGAGAACCGGGGAGCTGTTTTTT
CSAPASGRTGELFF
>.|many|TRBV5-1|TRBJ2-7
TGCGCCAGCAACCCTGGGGGGATCGCCCTCTACGAGCAGTACTTC
CASNPGGIALYEQYF
>TRBD1|many|TRBV20-1|TRBJ1-1
TGCAGTGCTAGTGAGGGGGCAATGACTGAAGCTTTCTTT
CSASEGAMTEAFF
>TRBD1|many|TRBV20-1|TRBJ1-3
TGCAGTGCGTTGGACAGGGCGTCTGGAAACACCATATATTTT
CSALDRASGNTIYF
>.|many|TRBV6-2/TRBV6-3|TRBJ2-3
TGTGCCAGCAGTTACTCTCTAGGGGACCTCACAAATACGCAGTATTTT
CASSYSLGDLTNTQYF
>TRBD1|many|TRBV12-3/TRBV12-4|TRBJ2-7
TGTGCCAGCAGCCCTCCCAGGGGGCTGAGCGAGCAGTACTTC
CASSPPRGLSEQYF
>.|many|TRBV7-8|TRBJ2-6
TGTGCCAGCAGCCTGGCGAGCTCTGGGGCCAACGTCCTGACTTTC
CASSLASSGANVLTF
>.|.|TRBV5-4|TRBJ1-1
TGTGCCAGCAGCTTACCGGGGGCGAACAATGAAGCTTTCTTT
CASSLPGANNEAFF
>TRBD1|many|TRBV27|TRBJ2-7
TGTGCCAGCAGGACCGGGGACAGGGCACAGCAGTACTTC
CASRTGDRAQQYF
>.|many|TRBV6-1|TRBJ1-4
TGTGCCAGCACCCCCTCTTTGGATGAAAAACTGTTTTTT
CASTPSLDEKLFF
>.|many|TRBV30|TRBJ2-1
TGTGCCTGGAGTGGAATCGGGACCCCGGGTCCCTACAATGAGCAGTTCTTC
CAWSGIGTPGPYNEQFF
>TRBD1|few|TRBV7-9|TRBJ2-5
TGTGCCAGCAGCTCGGGACAGGCCCCAGAGACCCAGTACTTC
CASSSGQAPETQYF
>.|many|TRBV3-1|TRBJ1-3
TGTGCCAGCAGCGCTGGAAACACCATATATTTT
CASSAGNTIYF
>TRBD2|many|TRBV20-1|TRBJ2-2
TGCAGCGCGAGGGAGGGGTCGAACACCGGGGAGCTGTTTTTT
CSAREGSNTGELFF
>.|many|TRBV9|TRBJ2-3
TGTGCCAGCAGCGCCCCAGGGGGGACGGAGCGTTCCGATACGCAGTATTTT
CASSAPGGTERSDTQYF
>.|once|TRBV5-8|TRBJ2-6
TGTGCCAGCAGCTTAGGCCCGCTATCTGGGGCCAACGTCCTGACTTTC
CASSLGPLSGANVLTF
>.|medium-sized|TRBV20-1|TRBJ1-5
TGCAGTGCTAGAGAAGGACGGATCAATCAGCCCCAGCATTTT
CSAREGRINQPQHF
>TRBD2|many|TRBV7-9|TRBJ2-1
TGTGCCAGCAGCCCACGAGGAGCGGGGGACAATGAGCAGTTCTTC
CASSPRGAGDNEQFF
>.|many|TRBV15|TRBJ1-1
TGTGCCACCAGCAGGAGGGGAGGGGACACTGAAGCTTTCTTT
CATSRRGGDTEAFF
>TRBD2|medium-sized|TRBV24-1|TRBJ2-1
TGTGCCACCAGTAATCCGGGACTATGGCAGTTCTTC
CATSNPGLWQFF
>TRBD1|many|TRBV30|TRBJ2-7
TGTGCCTGGAGTTCACGGGACAGCCGAAGGGACGAGCAGTACTTC
CAWSSRDSRRDEQYF
>.|.|TRBV7-9|TRBJ2-3
TGTGCCAGCAGCTCAAACAGGGTCGCATATACGCAGTATTTT
CASSSNRVAYTQYF
>.|many|TRBV20-1|TRBJ1-3
TGCAGTGCTCCTTCCTCGGGAGGAAACACCATATATTTT
CSAPSSGGNTIYF